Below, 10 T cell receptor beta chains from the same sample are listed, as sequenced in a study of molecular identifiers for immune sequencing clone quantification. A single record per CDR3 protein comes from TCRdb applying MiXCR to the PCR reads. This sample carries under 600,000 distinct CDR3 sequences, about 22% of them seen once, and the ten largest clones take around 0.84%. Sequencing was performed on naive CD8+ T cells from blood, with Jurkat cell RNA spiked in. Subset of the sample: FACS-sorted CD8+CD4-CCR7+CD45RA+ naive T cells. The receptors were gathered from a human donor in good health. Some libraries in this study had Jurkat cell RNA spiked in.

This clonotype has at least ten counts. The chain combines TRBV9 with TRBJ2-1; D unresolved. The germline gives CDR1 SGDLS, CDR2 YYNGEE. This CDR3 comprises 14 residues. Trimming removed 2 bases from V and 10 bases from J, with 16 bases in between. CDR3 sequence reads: CASSVGAEEREQFF. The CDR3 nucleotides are TGTGCCAGCAGCGTTGGCGCAGAAGAACGGGAGCAGTTCTTC.

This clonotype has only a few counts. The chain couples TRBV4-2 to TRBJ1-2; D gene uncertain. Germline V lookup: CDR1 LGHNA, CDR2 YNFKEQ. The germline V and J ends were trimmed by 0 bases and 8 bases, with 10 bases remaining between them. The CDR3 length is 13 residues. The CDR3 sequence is CASSQERVVGYTF. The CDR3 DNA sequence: TGTGCCAGCAGCCAAGAGAGGGTAGTCGGCTACACCTTC.

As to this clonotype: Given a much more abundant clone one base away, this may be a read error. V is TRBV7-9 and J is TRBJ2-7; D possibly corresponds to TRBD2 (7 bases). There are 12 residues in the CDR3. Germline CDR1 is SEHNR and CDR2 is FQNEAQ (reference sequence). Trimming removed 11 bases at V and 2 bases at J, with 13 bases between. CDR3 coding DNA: TGTGCCGGGGGGGCCGGTGCCTACGAGCAGTACTTC. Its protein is CAGGAGAYEQYF.

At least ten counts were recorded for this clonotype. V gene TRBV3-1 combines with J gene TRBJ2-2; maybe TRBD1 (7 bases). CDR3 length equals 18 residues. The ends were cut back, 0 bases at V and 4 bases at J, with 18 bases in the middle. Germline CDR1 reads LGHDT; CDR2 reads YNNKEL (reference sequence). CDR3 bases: TGTGCCAGCAGCCAAGAGACCCCAGGGGGGTATTTCACCGGGGAGCTGTTTTTT. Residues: CASSQETPGGYFTGELFF. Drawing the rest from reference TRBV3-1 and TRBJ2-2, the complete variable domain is DTAVSQTPKYLVTQMGNDKSIKCEQNLGHDTMYWYKQDSKKFLKIMFSYNNKELIINETVPNRFSPKSPDKAHLNLHINSLELGDSAVYFCASSQETPGGYFTGELFFGEGSRLTVL.

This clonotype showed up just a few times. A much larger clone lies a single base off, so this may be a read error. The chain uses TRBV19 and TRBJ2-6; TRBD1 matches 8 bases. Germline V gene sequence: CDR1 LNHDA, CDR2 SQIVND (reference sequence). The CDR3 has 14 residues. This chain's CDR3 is CASSIRGQANVLAF. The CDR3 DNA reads TGTGCCAGTAGTATCAGGGGGCAAGCCAACGTCCTGGCTTTC. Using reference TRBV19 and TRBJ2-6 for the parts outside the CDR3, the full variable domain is DGGITQSPKYLFRKEGQNVTLSCEQNLNHDAMYWYRQDPGQGLRLIYYSQIVNDFQKGDIAEGYSVSREKKESFPLTVTSAQKNPTAFYLCASSIRGQANVLAFGAGSRLTVL.

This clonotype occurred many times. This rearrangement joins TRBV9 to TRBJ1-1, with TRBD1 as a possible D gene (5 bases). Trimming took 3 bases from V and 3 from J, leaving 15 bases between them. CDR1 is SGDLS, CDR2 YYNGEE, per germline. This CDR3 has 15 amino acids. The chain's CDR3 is CASSGTGWYDTEAFF. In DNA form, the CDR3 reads TGTGCCAGCAGCGGAACAGGTTGGTACGACACTGAAGCTTTCTTT. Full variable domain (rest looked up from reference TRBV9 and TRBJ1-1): DSGVTQTPKHLITATGQRVTLRCSPRSGDLSVYWYQQSLDQGLQFLIQYYNGEERAKGNILERFSAQQFPDLHSELNLSSLELGDSALYFCASSGTGWYDTEAFFGQGTRLTVV.

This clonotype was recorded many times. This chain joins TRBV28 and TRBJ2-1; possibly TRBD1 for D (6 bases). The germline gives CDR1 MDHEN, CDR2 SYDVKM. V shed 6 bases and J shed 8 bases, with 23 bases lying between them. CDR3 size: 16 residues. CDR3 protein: CASRGGSGTSEDEQFF. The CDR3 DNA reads TGTGCCAGCAGAGGGGGATCGGGTACAAGCGAGGATGAGCAGTTCTTC.

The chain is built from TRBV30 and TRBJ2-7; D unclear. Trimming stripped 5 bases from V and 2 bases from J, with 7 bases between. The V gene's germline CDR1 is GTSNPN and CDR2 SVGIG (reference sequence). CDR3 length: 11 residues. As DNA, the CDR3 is TGTGCCTGGCACGGAGCCTACGAGCAGTACTTC. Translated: CAWHGAYEQYF.

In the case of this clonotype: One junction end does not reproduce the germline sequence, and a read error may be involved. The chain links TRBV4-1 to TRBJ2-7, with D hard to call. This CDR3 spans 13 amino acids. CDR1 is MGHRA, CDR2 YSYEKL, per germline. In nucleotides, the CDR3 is TGCGCCAGCAGCCCGGGCCGCTCCTACAAGCAGTACTTC. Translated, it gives CASSPGRSYKQYF.

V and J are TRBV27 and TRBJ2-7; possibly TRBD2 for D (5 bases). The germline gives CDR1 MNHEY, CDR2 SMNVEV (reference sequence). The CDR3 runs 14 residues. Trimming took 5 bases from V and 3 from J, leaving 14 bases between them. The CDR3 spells CASSPREDLYEQYF. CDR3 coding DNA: TGTGCCAGCAGTCCCCGGGAAGATCTCTACGAGCAGTACTTC.